This T cell receptor (beta chain) was recorded in a study of technical replicates of blood from a few donors. The V segment lost 5 bases and the J segment 2 bases; nucleotides outside the gene matches: 10. In germline, CDR1 is LNHDA, CDR2 SQIVND (reference sequence). The CDR3 spans 16 residues. Profiled with immunoSEQ multiplex PCR; TCRdb holds only in-frame clones, not every one. This table holds under 85,000 clones, roughly 92% found once. The chain uses TRBV19 and TRBJ2-7; 9 bases agree with TRBD1. This clonotype was sampled from a human donor in good health. Sequenced sample: T cells isolated from PBMCs. CDR3 coding DNA: TGTGCCAGTAGTCGCACCGGGACAGGGCTAGCCTACGAGCAGTACTTC. It yields the protein CASSRTGTGLAYEQYF.